The 26 T cell receptor beta chains below were found in one sample sequenced in a study of T cell changes during pregnancy in multiple sclerosis. Sequencing was performed with immunoSEQ multiplex PCR; in TCRdb, only in-frame clones are kept and a portion is missing. The repertoire includes about 69,000 clones, approximately 91% of them detected once, and roughly 1.5% sits in the top ten. The sequencing used peripheral blood, collected in the third trimester of pregnancy. These receptors all come from a female donor with multiple sclerosis, enrolled in a pregnancy study.

This clone was found once. This sequence joins TRBV18 and TRBJ2-3; D is possibly TRBD1 (6 bases). CDR3 size: 15 residues. Germline lookup yields CDR1 KGHSH and CDR2 LQKENI. The V gene lost 5 bases and the J gene lost 2 bases, with 14 bases spanning the gap. CDR3 nucleotide sequence: TGTGCCAGCTCAAAGGATACAGGGTACACAGATACGCAGTATTTT. It specifies CASSKDTGYTDTQYF.

The chain is built from TRBV29-1 and TRBJ1-1; 7 nucleotides align to TRBD1. Looked up from germline, CDR1 is SQVTM and CDR2 is ANQGSEA. The junction had 7 bases not matched to a gene; V was cut back by 5 bases and J by 7 bases. The CDR3 runs to 12 residues. The CDR3 nucleotides read TGCAGCGTTACCAATACAGGGGTTGAAGCTTTCTTT. It encodes CSVTNTGVEAFF.

The J gene is TRBJ2-7, the V gene TRBV6-6; 9 bases align to TRBD1. Germline V lookup: CDR1 MNHNY, CDR2 SVGAGI (reference sequence). The CDR3 spans 15 residues. The V and J ends lost 6 bases and 1 base, in that order; junction bases with no gene match: 7. The CDR3, as DNA: TGTGCCAGCAGCTCCCCCGGGACAGGGTCCTACGAGCAGTACTTC. Amino acids: CASSSPGTGSYEQYF.

Regarding this clone: Other nucleotide sequences from this sample produce the same CDR3. The chain is built from TRBV19 and TRBJ2-7; possibly TRBD2 for D (5 bases). This CDR3 region has 12 residues. Trimming pared 5 bases from V and 4 bases from J, leaving 9 bases between. Germline V gene sequence: CDR1 LNHDA, CDR2 SQIVND (reference sequence). CDR3 protein: CASSDRGYEQYF. CDR3 nucleotide sequence: TGTGCCAGTAGTGACCGGGGATACGAGCAGTACTTC.

The chain links TRBV7-6 to TRBJ2-7; the D gene is possibly TRBD1 (5 bases). Per germline, CDR1 SGHVS and CDR2 FNYEAQ. CDR3 size: 14 residues. Trimming stripped 5 bases from V and 2 bases from J, with 13 bases between. CDR3 amino acids: CASSADSVPYEQYF. CDR3 nucleotide sequence: TGTGCCAGCAGCGCCGACAGTGTACCCTACGAGCAGTACTTC. The full variable domain, its missing parts supplied by reference TRBV7-6 and TRBJ2-7, is GAGVSQSPRYKVTKRGQDVALRCDPISGHVSLYWYRQALGQGPEFLTYFNYEAQQDKSGLPNDRFSAERPEGSISTLTIQRTEQRDSAMYRCASSADSVPYEQYFGPGTRLTVT.

V and J are TRBV5-1 and TRBJ1-1; tentative D call: TRBD1 (5 bases). The germline gives CDR1 SGHRS, CDR2 YFSETQ. V was cut by 4 bases and J by 1 base, with 11 bases left in between. The CDR3 runs to 14 residues. Here the CDR3 DNA reads TGCGCCAGCAGCCCAGTTAGGGGGAACACTGAAGCTTTCTTT. It is translated as CASSPVRGNTEAFF.

This clone was seen a few times. This chain connects TRBV11-2 to TRBJ1-2; D gene uncertain. The CDR3 runs to 14 residues. V shed 5 bases and J shed 6 bases, with 16 bases lying between them. The germline CDR1 and CDR2 sequences are SGHAT and FQNNGV. CDR3 sequence (DNA): TGTGCCAGCAGCCGTGCCCGTATATCGGATGGCTACACCTTC. Amino acid sequence: CASSRARISDGYTF.

The CDR3 protein is CATSAQTGGSLATNEKLFF. For the CDR3, the DNA is TGTGCCACCAGCGCACAGACAGGGGGATCCCTTGCAACTAATGAAAAACTGTTTTTT. The chain couples TRBV15 to TRBJ1-4; the match to TRBD1 covers 9 bases. J gave up 0 bases and V 5 bases, and 13 bases lay outside the gene matches. The CDR3 is made up of 19 amino acids. The germline CDR1 and CDR2 sequences are LNHNV and YYDKDF (reference sequence).

CDR3 nucleotides: TGTGCCAGCAGTCCAAGGACTAGCTGGACAGATACGCAGTATTTT. Translation: CASSPRTSWTDTQYF. The chain is built from TRBV2 and TRBJ2-3; 8 nucleotides line up with TRBD2. The trim removed 5 bases at V and 3 bases at J, leaving 7 bases unmatched. The CDR3 is 15 amino acids. CDR1 is SNHLY, CDR2 FYNNEI, per germline.

The chain combines TRBV25-1 with TRBJ2-1, with 8 positions matching TRBD1. The V gene's germline CDR1 is MGHDK and CDR2 SYGVNS. The CDR3 is made up of 18 amino acids. J gave up 1 base and V 10 bases, and 18 bases lay outside the gene matches. CDR3 sequence: CANTHSGGERWSYNEQFF. CDR3 in DNA: TGTGCCAATACTCATTCAGGGGGCGAGCGCTGGTCCTACAATGAGCAGTTCTTC.

The V and J genes are TRBV28 and TRBJ1-4, with TRBD1 matching 9 bases. The CDR3 length is 13 residues. Germline V gene sequence: CDR1 MDHEN, CDR2 SYDVKM. V lost 6 bases, J lost 8 bases, and 4 bases stayed unmatched. The CDR3 DNA sequence: TGTGCCAGCAGATCGGGACAGGGAGAAAAACTGTTTTTT. Its translation: CASRSGQGEKLFF.

This chain uses TRBV27 with TRBJ2-7; TRBD1 might be the D (5 bases). The ends were cut back, 5 bases at V and 4 bases at J, with 15 bases in the middle. Germline values: CDR1 MNHEY, CDR2 SMNVEV (reference sequence). The length of the CDR3 is 14 residues. Here the CDR3 DNA reads TGTGCCAGCAGTCAATTTTCAGGGCCGTACGAGCAGTACTTC. Protein product: CASSQFSGPYEQYF.

This sequence joins TRBV6-5 and TRBJ1-1, with D unresolved. The ends were cut back, 5 bases at V and 8 bases at J, with 12 bases in the middle. In germline, CDR1 is MNHEY, CDR2 SVGAGI. The CDR3 contains 12 residues. For the CDR3, the DNA is TGTGCCAGCAGTCCCCGAGGAGCGGAAGCTTTCTTT. It codes for CASSPRGAEAFF.

The chain links TRBV7-3 to TRBJ2-5; 9 nucleotides agree with TRBD2. In germline, CDR1 is SGHTA, CDR2 FQGTGA. Trimming removed 5 bases from V and 5 bases from J; junction bases left unmatched: 6. The CDR3 totals 14 residues. CDR3 residues: CASSPLAGIETQYF. The DNA for the CDR3 is TGTGCCAGCAGCCCCCTAGCGGGGATCGAGACCCAGTACTTC.

The J gene is TRBJ2-3, the V gene TRBV9; D is undetermined. The CDR3 runs 15 residues. V shed 0 bases and J shed 2 bases, with 10 bases lying between them. Germline CDR1 is SGDLS and CDR2 is YYNGEE. This chain's CDR3 is CASSVELMNTDTQYF. The CDR3, as DNA: TGTGCCAGCAGCGTAGAACTGATGAACACAGATACGCAGTATTTT.

The chain combines TRBV15 with TRBJ2-7; the D is unclear. Trimming removed 1 base from V and 1 base from J, with 14 bases in between. The CDR3 spans 16 residues. Per germline, CDR1 LNHNV and CDR2 YYDKDF (reference sequence). Written as DNA, the CDR3 is TGTGCCACCAGCAGAGGATTTTCTGGAGATTCCTACGAGCAGTACTTC. It translates to CATSRGFSGDSYEQYF. Full variable domain (rest looked up from reference TRBV15 and TRBJ2-7): DAMVIQNPRYQVTQFGKPVTLSCSQTLNHNVMYWYQQKSSQAPKLLFHYYDKDFNNEADTPDNFQSRRPNTSFCFLDIRSPGLGDTAMYLCATSRGFSGDSYEQYFGPGTRLTVT.

The V call is TRBV10-1, the J call TRBJ1-1, with D perhaps TRBD1 (6 bases). V lost 4 bases, J lost 5 bases, and 11 bases lay in between. The CDR3 contains 13 residues. Per the germline V gene, CDR1 is WNHNN and CDR2 is SYGVQD (reference sequence). In nucleotides, the CDR3 is TGCGCCAGCAGTGCAGGGAGGGGGACTGAAGCTTTCTTT. Its translation is CASSAGRGTEAFF.

This sequence joins TRBV28 and TRBJ1-3; D unresolved. Trimming shortened V by 3 bases and J by 4 bases, and 7 bases separated the two germline ends. Germline V gene lookup returns CDR1 MDHEN and CDR2 SYDVKM. This CDR3 comprises 13 residues. CDR3 loop: CASSFLSGNTIYF. In DNA form, the CDR3 reads TGTGCCAGCAGTTTTCTATCCGGAAACACCATATATTTT.

In DNA form, the CDR3 reads TGTGCCAGCAGCCCTGGGGCAGGGGGCACTGAAGCTTTCTTT. Translated: CASSPGAGGTEAFF. The chain couples TRBV7-9 to TRBJ1-1; 7 nucleotides match TRBD1. CDR1 SEHNR and CDR2 FQNEAQ come from the germline V gene (reference sequence). The CDR3 is 14 residues long. With 5 bases clipped from V and 4 bases from J, the junction kept 7 bases outside the gene matches.

V gene TRBV4-3 combines with J gene TRBJ2-2; 7 bases are a match to TRBD1. Germline CDR1 is LGHNA and CDR2 is YSLEER. V lost 1 base and J lost 1; bases outside the gene matches: 6. The CDR3 consists of 17 residues. CDR3 coding DNA: TGCGCCAGCAGCCAAGGTTCGGGACAGAAGAACACCGGGGAGCTGTTTTTT. Translated, it gives CASSQGSGQKNTGELFF.

V and J are TRBV27 and TRBJ2-7; 8 nucleotides align to TRBD2. After removal of 2 bases from V and 2 bases from J, the junction contained 5 bases not matched to a gene. The germline CDR1 and CDR2 sequences are MNHEY and SMNVEV (reference sequence). The CDR3 length is 15 residues. As DNA, the CDR3 is TGTGCCAGCAGTTTACTCGCGGGGGGACCCTACGAGCAGTACTTC. Residues: CASSLLAGGPYEQYF.

The chain is built from TRBV5-8 and TRBJ2-7; D gene unclear. The V and J ends lost 2 bases and 5 bases respectively, with 5 bases between them. The CDR3 loop spans 11 amino acids. The V gene's germline CDR1 is SGHTS and CDR2 YDEGEE. The CDR3 nucleotides read TGTGCCAGCAGCTTACCGGACGAGCAGTACTTC. Translated, it gives CASSLPDEQYF. Full variable domain (outside the CDR3, taken from reference TRBV5-8 and TRBJ2-7): EAGVTQSPTHLIKTRGQQATLRCSPISGHTSVYWYQQALGLGLQFLLWYDEGEERNRGNFPPRFSGRQFPNYSSELNVNALELEDSALYLCASSLPDEQYFGPGTRLTVT.

This chain joins TRBV11-3 and TRBJ1-1; D possibly corresponds to TRBD1 (5 bases). V was pared by 2 bases and J by 6 bases, with 10 bases between. Germline CDR1 and CDR2: SGHNT and YENEEA. The CDR3 sequence is 13 residues long. DNA for the CDR3: TGTGCCAGCAGCTTACGGGGGAGCGCTGAAGCTTTCTTT. Its translation is CASSLRGSAEAFF. Supplemented by reference TRBV11-3 and TRBJ1-1, the full variable domain reads EAGVVQSPRYKIIEKKQPVAFWCNPISGHNTLYWYLQNLGQGPELLIRYENEEAVDDSQLPKDRFSAERLKGVDSTLKIQPAELGDSAVYLCASSLRGSAEAFFGQGTRLTVV.

The chain recombines TRBV5-1 with TRBJ1-3, with a tentative D call TRBD1 (6 bases). Trimming took off 4 bases at V and 0 bases at J, with 11 bases between the two ends. The CDR3 sequence is 15 residues long. Per germline, CDR1 SGHRS and CDR2 YFSETQ. CDR3: CASSPDRSSGNTIYF. In nucleotides, the CDR3 is TGCGCCAGCAGCCCGGACAGAAGCTCTGGAAACACCATATATTTT.

The CDR3 DNA follows: TGTGCCATCAGTGGGCCGGGACAGGGGATCGGTTCACCCCTCCACTTT. Translated: CAISGPGQGIGSPLHF. The chain recombines TRBV10-3 with TRBJ1-6; 10 bases agree with TRBD1. Germline loops: CDR1 ENHRY, CDR2 SYGVKD. The CDR3 spans 16 residues. V shed 4 bases and J 9 bases; nucleotides not matched to a gene: 9.

The chain couples TRBV28 to TRBJ2-2, with TRBD1 identical over 7 bases. CDR3 length: 16 residues. Per the germline V gene, CDR1 is MDHEN and CDR2 is SYDVKM. V gave up 3 bases and J gave up 1 base; unmatched junction bases: 5. Written as DNA, the CDR3 is TGTGCCAGCAGTTTTTGGTACAGGGGGAACACCGGGGAGCTGTTTTTT. Translated, it gives CASSFWYRGNTGELFF.